One sample yielded the 6 T cell receptor beta chains listed below, sequenced in a study of graft-versus-host responses after intestinal transplantation. TCRdb keeps only in-frame clones here, not all; method: immunoSEQ multiplex PCR. This sample carries approximately 9,800 clones, 31% of them seen once, and the ten largest clones take over 4.5%. The source material was alloreactive CD4+ T cells from a mixed lymphocyte reaction culture, sampled before transplantation. Subset indicated: CFSE-low proliferating T cells sorted from roughly six-day pre-transplant mixed lymphocyte reaction (GvH or HvG direction). Receptor source: a human patient who was an organ donor for intestinal transplantation.

The V call is TRBV19, the J call TRBJ2-7, with 7 bases matching TRBD1. Germline V gene data show CDR1 as LNHDA and CDR2 as SQIVND (reference sequence). V trimming: 7 bases; J trimming: 2 bases; junction bases outside the gene matches: 2. The CDR3 is 12 residues long. Here the CDR3 reads CASKGQTYEQYF. CDR3 DNA sequence: TGTGCCAGTAAGGGACAGACCTACGAGCAGTACTTC.

The chain combines TRBV27 with TRBJ2-5; TRBD1 is a possible D gene (5 bases). The J call may be incorrect, as the DNA end agrees better with TRBJ2-7. The germline V gene has CDR1 MNHEY and CDR2 SMNVEV (reference sequence). This CDR3 contains 14 residues. This chain's CDR3 is CASSSPTDRVEQYF. The CDR3 nucleotides read TGTGCCAGCAGTTCACCGACAGATCGGGTCGAGCAGTACTTC.

The chain combines TRBV7-9 with TRBJ2-3, with D unclear. This CDR3 has 17 residues. V was clipped by 2 bases and J by 2 bases, with 17 bases between them. Germline V CDR1 and CDR2: SEHNR, FQNEAQ (reference sequence). CDR3 nucleotide sequence: TGTGCCAGCAGCTTAACCTATCTCATTGGCCACACAGATACGCAGTATTTT. Protein product: CASSLTYLIGHTDTQYF.

This clone was seen only a few times. The chain joins TRBV5-6 to TRBJ2-7, with 9 bases identical to TRBD1. Trimming cost V 4 bases and J 4 bases; bases outside gene matches: 6. Germline V gives CDR1 SGHDT, CDR2 YYEEEE. CDR3 length: 14 residues. The CDR3 loop is CASSTGGDQYEQYF. The DNA of the CDR3 is TGTGCCAGCAGCACAGGGGGCGATCAATACGAGCAGTACTTC.

This chain links TRBV4-1 with TRBJ2-7; D is unclear. The CDR3 runs 14 residues. Trimming pared 0 bases from V and 3 bases from J, leaving 9 bases between. Germline V gives CDR1 MGHRA, CDR2 YSYEKL. The CDR3 region is CASSQDVRGYEQYF. In nucleotides, the CDR3 is TGCGCCAGCAGCCAAGATGTTCGCGGCTACGAGCAGTACTTC.

Within the sample, this clone is medium-sized. The CDR3 protein is CASSLSTGGRETQYF. The CDR3 DNA follows: TGTGCCAGCAGCTTAAGTACAGGGGGCCGGGAGACCCAGTACTTC. This chain joins TRBV11-2 and TRBJ2-5, with 9 bases that match TRBD1. Germline V CDR1 and CDR2: SGHAT, FQNNGV. Unmatched junction bases numbered 6, after V lost 2 bases and J lost 5 bases. There are 15 residues in the CDR3.